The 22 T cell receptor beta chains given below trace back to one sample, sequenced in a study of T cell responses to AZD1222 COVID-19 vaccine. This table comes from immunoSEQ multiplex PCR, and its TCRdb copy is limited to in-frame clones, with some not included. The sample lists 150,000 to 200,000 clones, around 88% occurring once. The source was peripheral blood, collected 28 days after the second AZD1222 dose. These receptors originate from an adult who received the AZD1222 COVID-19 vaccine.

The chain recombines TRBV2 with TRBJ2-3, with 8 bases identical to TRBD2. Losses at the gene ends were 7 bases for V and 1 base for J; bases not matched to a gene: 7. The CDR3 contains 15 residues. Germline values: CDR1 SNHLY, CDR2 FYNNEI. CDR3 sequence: CASKRTSSGTDTQYF. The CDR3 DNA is TGTGCCAGCAAGAGGACTAGCTCGGGCACAGATACGCAGTATTTT.

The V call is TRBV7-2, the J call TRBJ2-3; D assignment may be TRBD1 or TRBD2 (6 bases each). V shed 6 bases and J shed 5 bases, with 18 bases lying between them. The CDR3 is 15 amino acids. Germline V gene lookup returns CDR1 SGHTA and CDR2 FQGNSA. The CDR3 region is CASSQRSGARDTQYF. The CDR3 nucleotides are TGTGCCAGCAGTCAACGATCGGGGGCTAGAGATACGCAGTATTTT.

DNA of the CDR3: TGTGCCAGCTTGGAGCCGGGACGCCTAGGAAACACCATATATTTT. It translates to CASLEPGRLGNTIYF. The V and J genes are TRBV18 and TRBJ1-3; TRBD1 might be the D (5 bases). Per germline, CDR1 KGHSH and CDR2 LQKENI. V lost 7 bases to trimming and J lost 4 bases, with 17 bases between them. CDR3 size: 15 residues.

In DNA form, the CDR3 reads TGTGCCAGCAGCCAACTAGCGGGGGCTTACGAGCAGTACTTC. It translates to CASSQLAGAYEQYF. The rearrangement joins TRBV3-1 (or the pseudogene TRBV3-2) to TRBJ2-7; TRBD2 matches at 10 bases. The CDR3 sequence is 14 residues long. In germline, CDR1 is LGHDT, CDR2 YNNKEL (reference sequence). With 2 bases clipped from V and 4 bases from J, the junction kept 2 bases outside the gene matches.

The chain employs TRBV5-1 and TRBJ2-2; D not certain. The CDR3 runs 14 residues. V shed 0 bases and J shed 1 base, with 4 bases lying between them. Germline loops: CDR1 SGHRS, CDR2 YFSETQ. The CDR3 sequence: CASSLVENTGELFF. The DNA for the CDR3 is TGCGCCAGCAGCTTGGTTGAGAACACCGGGGAGCTGTTTTTT. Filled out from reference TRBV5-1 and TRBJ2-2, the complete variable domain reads KAGVTQTPRYLIKTRGQQVTLSCSPISGHRSVSWYQQTPGQGLQFLFEYFSETQRNKGNFPGRFSGRQFSNSRSEMNVSTLELGDSALYLCASSLVENTGELFFGEGSRLTVL.

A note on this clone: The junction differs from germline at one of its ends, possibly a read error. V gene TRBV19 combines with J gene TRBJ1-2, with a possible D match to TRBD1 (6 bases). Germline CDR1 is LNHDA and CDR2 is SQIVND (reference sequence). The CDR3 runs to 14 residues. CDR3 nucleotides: TGTGCCGGTAGTATGTTGGGGGCCGGCTATGGCTACACCTTC. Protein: CAGSMLGAGYGYTF.

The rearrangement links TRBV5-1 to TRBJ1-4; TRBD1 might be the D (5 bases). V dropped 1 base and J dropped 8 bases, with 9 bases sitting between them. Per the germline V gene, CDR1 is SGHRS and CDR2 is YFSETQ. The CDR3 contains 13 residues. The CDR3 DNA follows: TGCGCCAGCAGCTTGCGGCAGGGCGAAAAACTGTTTTTT. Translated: CASSLRQGEKLFF.

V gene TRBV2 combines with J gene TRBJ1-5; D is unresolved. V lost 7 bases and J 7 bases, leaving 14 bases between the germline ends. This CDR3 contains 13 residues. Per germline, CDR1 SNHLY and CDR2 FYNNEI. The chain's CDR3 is CASTQEAGQPQHF. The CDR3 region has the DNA TGTGCCAGCACGCAGGAGGCCGGGCAGCCCCAGCATTTT.

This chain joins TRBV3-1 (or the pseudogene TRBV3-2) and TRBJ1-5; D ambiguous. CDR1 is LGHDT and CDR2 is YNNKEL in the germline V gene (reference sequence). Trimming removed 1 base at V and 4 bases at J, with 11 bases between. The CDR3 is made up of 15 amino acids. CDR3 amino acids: CASSQGVQSNQPQHF. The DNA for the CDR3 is TGTGCCAGCAGCCAAGGGGTTCAGTCTAATCAGCCCCAGCATTTT.

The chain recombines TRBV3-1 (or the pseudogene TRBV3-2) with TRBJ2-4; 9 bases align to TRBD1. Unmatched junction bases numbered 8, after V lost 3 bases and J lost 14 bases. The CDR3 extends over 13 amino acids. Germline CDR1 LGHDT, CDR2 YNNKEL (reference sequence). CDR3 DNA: TGTGCCAGCAGCCATGGGAACAGGGGGCGAGAGTACTTC. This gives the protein CASSHGNRGREYF.

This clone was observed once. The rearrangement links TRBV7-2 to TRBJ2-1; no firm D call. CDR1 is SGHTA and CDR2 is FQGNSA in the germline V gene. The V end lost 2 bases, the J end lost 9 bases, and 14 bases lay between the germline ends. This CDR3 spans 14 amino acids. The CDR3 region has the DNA TGTGCCAGCAGCTTAAGGGCTCCGGACGGTGAGCAGTTCTTC. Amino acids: CASSLRAPDGEQFF.

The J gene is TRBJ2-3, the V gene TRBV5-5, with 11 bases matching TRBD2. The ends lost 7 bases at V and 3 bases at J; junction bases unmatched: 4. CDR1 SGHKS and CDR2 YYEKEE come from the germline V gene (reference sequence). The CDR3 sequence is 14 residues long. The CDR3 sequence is CASGSSGGTDTQYF. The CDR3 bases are TGTGCCAGCGGTTCTAGCGGGGGGACAGATACGCAGTATTTT.

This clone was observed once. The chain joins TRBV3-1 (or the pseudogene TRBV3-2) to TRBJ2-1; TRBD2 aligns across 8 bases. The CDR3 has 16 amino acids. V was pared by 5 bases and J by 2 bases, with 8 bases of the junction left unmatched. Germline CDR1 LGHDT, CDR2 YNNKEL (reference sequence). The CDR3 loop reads CASSSPTSGPYNEQFF. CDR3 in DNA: TGTGCCAGCAGCTCCCCCACTAGCGGCCCCTACAATGAGCAGTTCTTC.

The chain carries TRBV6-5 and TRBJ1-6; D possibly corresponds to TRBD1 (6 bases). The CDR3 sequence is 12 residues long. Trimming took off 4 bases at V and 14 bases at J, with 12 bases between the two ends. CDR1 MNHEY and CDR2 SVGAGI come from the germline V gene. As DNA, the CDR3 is TGTGCCAGCAGTTTACAACAGGGCACCCTCCACTTT. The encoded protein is CASSLQQGTLHF.

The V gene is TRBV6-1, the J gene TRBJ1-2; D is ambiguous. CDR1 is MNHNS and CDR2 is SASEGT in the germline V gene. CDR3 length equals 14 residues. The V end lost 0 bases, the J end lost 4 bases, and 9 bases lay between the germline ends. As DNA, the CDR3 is TGTGCCAGCAGTGAAGCCGCCGGCCCCTATGGCTACACCTTC. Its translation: CASSEAAGPYGYTF.

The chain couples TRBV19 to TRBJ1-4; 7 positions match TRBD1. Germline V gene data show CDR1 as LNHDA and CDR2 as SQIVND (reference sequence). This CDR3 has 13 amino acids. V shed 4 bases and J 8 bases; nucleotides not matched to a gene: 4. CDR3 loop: CASSTDRREKLFF. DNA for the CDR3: TGTGCCAGTAGTACGGACAGGAGAGAAAAACTGTTTTTT.

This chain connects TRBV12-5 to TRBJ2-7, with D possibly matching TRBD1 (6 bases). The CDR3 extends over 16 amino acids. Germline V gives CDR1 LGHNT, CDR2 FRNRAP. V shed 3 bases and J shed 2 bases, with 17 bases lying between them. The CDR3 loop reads CASGFVSQGFPYEQYF. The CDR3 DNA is TGTGCTAGTGGTTTTGTCTCTCAGGGGTTCCCCTACGAGCAGTACTTC.

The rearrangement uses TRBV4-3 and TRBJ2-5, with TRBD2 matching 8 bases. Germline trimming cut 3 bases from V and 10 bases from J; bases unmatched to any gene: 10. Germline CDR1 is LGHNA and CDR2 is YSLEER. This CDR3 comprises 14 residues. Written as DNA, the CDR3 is TGCGCCAGCAGCCAGGAATCCTGGCGGGGGGACCAGTACTTC. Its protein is CASSQESWRGDQYF.

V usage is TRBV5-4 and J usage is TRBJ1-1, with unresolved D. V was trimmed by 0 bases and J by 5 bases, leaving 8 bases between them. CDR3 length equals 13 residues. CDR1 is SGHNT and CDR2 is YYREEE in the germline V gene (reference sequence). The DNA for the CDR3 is TGTGCCAGCAGCTTGGACAGATGGACTGAAGCTTTCTTT. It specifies CASSLDRWTEAFF.

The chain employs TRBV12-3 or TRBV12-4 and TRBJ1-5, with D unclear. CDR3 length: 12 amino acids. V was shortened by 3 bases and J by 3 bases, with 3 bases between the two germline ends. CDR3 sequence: CASSFHNQPQHF. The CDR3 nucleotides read TGTGCCAGCAGTTTCCACAATCAGCCCCAGCATTTT.

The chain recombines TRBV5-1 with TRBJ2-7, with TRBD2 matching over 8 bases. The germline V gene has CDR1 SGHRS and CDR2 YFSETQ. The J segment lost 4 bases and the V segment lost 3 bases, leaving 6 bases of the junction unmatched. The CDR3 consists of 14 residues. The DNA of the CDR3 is TGCGCCAGCAGCTCCGGGGGGGGCGTTTACGAGCAGTACTTC. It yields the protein CASSSGGGVYEQYF. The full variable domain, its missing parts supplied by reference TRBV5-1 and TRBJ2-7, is KAGVTQTPRYLIKTRGQQVTLSCSPISGHRSVSWYQQTPGQGLQFLFEYFSETQRNKGNFPGRFSGRQFSNSRSEMNVSTLELGDSALYLCASSSGGGVYEQYFGPGTRLTVT.

The CDR3: CAIRGDTYEQYF. The CDR3 bases are TGTGCCATCAGGGGGGACACTTACGAGCAGTACTTC. This chain links TRBV10-3 with TRBJ2-7; perhaps TRBD1 as D (6 bases). This CDR3 contains 12 residues. The V end lost 6 bases, the J end lost 4 bases, and 10 bases lay between the germline ends. Looked up from germline, CDR1 is ENHRY and CDR2 is SYGVKD.